Listed below are T cell receptor beta chains from one sample, sequenced in a study of brain T cells in children with intractable seizures. The protocol was immunoSEQ multiplex PCR, while the TCRdb copy is restricted to in-frame clones and leaves out a portion. The sample contains about 40,000 clones, around 90% of which appear only once. The specimen was peripheral blood, collected at surgery. The receptors stem from a girl aged 2-10 years with tuberous sclerosis and intractable seizures. Each CDR3 is given with its conserved first and last residue. The D gene is left open where the match is weak. Size is omitted from some rows. Given values are once, few, many or a class for expanded clones.

J	V	D	size	DNA	CDR3
TRBJ2-5	TRBV11-2	TRBD2	few	TGTGCCAGCACCTCTGGGGGGGACCCGACCCAGTACTTC	CASTSGGDPTQYF
TRBJ2-3	TRBV5-1	-	-	TGCGCCAGCAGCTTGGAACGATTATCGGGGATAGATACGCAGTATTTT	CASSLERLSGIDTQYF
TRBJ1-2	TRBV6-4	TRBD1	-	TGTGCCAGCAGTGGGACAGGGGGATATGGCTACACCTTC	CASSGTGGYGYTF
TRBJ1-5	TRBV27	-	-	TGTGCCACCCGCCTTGAGGAAAGGAGCAATCAGCCCCAGCATTTT	CATRLEERSNQPQHF
TRBJ1-6	TRBV19	-	-	TGTGCCAGTAGTATGACCAGCCTCAATTCACCCCTCCACTTT	CASSMTSLNSPLHF
TRBJ2-5	TRBV2	-	-	TGTGCCAGCAGTCTCGGGACGGCGGGAACGGAGACCCAGTACTTC	CASSLGTAGTETQYF
TRBJ2-7	TRBV11-1	-	-	TGTGCCAGCAGCTTCGTTTCTCCCAACGGAAACTACGAGCAGTACTTC	CASSFVSPNGNYEQYF
TRBJ2-1	TRBV15	TRBD2	-	TGTGCCACCAGTAGGACTAGCGGGGGAAACAATGAGCAGTTCTTC	CATSRTSGGNNEQFF
TRBJ2-2	TRBV29-1	-	-	TGCAGCGTTGGAGGAAGGGGCACCTCGAACACCGGGGAGCTGTTTTTT	CSVGGRGTSNTGELFF
TRBJ2-7	TRBV3-1/TRBV3-2	TRBD2	-	TGTGCCAGCAGCCAAAATCCTAGCGGGACCTACGAGCAGTACTTC	CASSQNPSGTYEQYF
TRBJ1-1	TRBV11-2	-	medium-sized	TGTGCCAGCAGCTTAGCGGCCCTAGGAGCTGAAGCTTTCTTT	CASSLAALGAEAFF
TRBJ1-1	TRBV11-3	-	-	TGTGCCAGCAGCTTAGGGGGTGCGAACACTGAAGCTTTCTTT	CASSLGGANTEAFF
TRBJ2-5	TRBV6-6	TRBD1	-	TGTGCCAGCAGTTACTCGAAGGCAGGGGGTCAAGAGACCCAGTACTTC	CASSYSKAGGQETQYF
TRBJ1-1	TRBV9	TRBD1	-	TGTGCCAGCAGCGTAGGACAGGGGACAACTGAAGCTTTCTTT	CASSVGQGTTEAFF
TRBJ1-1	TRBV6-7	-	-	TGTGGCATCAGGAGGGGGAGGACACCCAACACTGAAGCTTTCTTT	CGIRRGRTPNTEAFF
TRBJ1-2	TRBV19	TRBD1	-	TGTGCCAGTAGTATAGACGACAGGGGAAGAGATGGCTACACCTTC	CASSIDDRGRDGYTF
TRBJ1-2	TRBV19	TRBD1	once	TGTGCCGCCACTGGAGAGGGACAGGGAATCTATGGCTACACCTTC	CAATGEGQGIYGYTF
TRBJ2-3	TRBV27	-	-	TGTGCCAGCAGTTATCAGTACACAGATACGCAGTATTTT	CASSYQYTDTQYF
TRBJ1-2	TRBV7-2	TRBD1	once	TGTGCCAGCAGCAACCGACAGGGGACCCTCTATGGCTACACCTTC	CASSNRQGTLYGYTF
TRBJ1-2	TRBV29-1	TRBD1	-	TGCAGCGTCGGACAGGGGAACTATGGCTACACCTTC	CSVGQGNYGYTF
TRBJ2-7	TRBV11-3	TRBD1	-	TGTGCCAGCAGCCGGGACAGAGTCTACGAGCAGTACTTC	CASSRDRVYEQYF
TRBJ1-2	TRBV4-1	-	-	TGCGCCAGCAGCCAAGATGAAGGGGTTAACTATGGCTACACCTTC	CASSQDEGVNYGYTF
TRBJ2-7	TRBV7-8	TRBD2	once	TGTGCCAGCAGCTTAGATGCTAGCGGGGGGGCTTACGAGCAGTACTTC	CASSLDASGGAYEQYF
TRBJ1-2	TRBV12-3/TRBV12-4	TRBD1	-	TGTGCCAGCGCCGGGACAGGGCGATATGGCTACACCTTC	CASAGTGRYGYTF
TRBJ1-1	TRBV6-5	-	-	TGTGCCAGCAGTTACACCGGGAACACTGAAGCTTTCTTT	CASSYTGNTEAFF
TRBJ2-5	TRBV30	-	-	TGTGCCTGGAGTGCGGGACTCCAAGAGACCCAGTACTTC	CAWSAGLQETQYF
TRBJ2-1	TRBV15	-	few	TGTGCCACCAGCAGAGATAGGGCAGGAGGCGAGCAGTTCTTC	CATSRDRAGGEQFF
TRBJ2-1	TRBV12-3/TRBV12-4	-	-	TGTGCCAGCAGTTTAGGTTGGGGAAATGAGCAGTTCTTC	CASSLGWGNEQFF
TRBJ1-5	TRBV6-5	TRBD1	once	TGTGCCAGCAGCACCACCGGGACAGGGGGACAGCCCCAGCATTTT	CASSTTGTGGQPQHF
TRBJ1-1	TRBV24-1	TRBD1	once	TGTGCCACCAGTGGGCCTGGACAGGGATCAGCCACTGAAGCTTTCTTT	CATSGPGQGSATEAFF
TRBJ1-1	TRBV27	-	-	TGTGCCAGCAGTTTGATGGGAGGGTTGGACGCTTTCTTT	CASSLMGGLDAFF
TRBJ2-3	TRBV6-5	-	-	TGTGCCAGCAGTTACTCGCCAGATACGCAGTATTTT	CASSYSPDTQYF
TRBJ2-3	TRBV5-1	TRBD2	-	TGCGCCAGCAGCACCAAGCGGGGTAGCACAGATACGCAGTATTTT	CASSTKRGSTDTQYF
TRBJ1-1	TRBV27	-	-	TGTGCCAGCAGTTTATTGAGGGTAAAGAACACTGAAGCTTTCTTT	CASSLLRVKNTEAFF
TRBJ2-3	TRBV6-5	-	-	TGTGCCAGCTCCCCGACAGGAACTAGCACAGATACGCAGTATTTT	CASSPTGTSTDTQYF
TRBJ2-3	TRBV24-1	TRBD2	-	TGTGCCACCAGTGACCTTGGACTAGCGGGGGGCATGCAGTATTTT	CATSDLGLAGGMQYF
TRBJ1-5	TRBV2	-	-	TGTGCCAGCAGTGCGAGGCAGGGGAATCAGCCCCAGCATTTT	CASSARQGNQPQHF
TRBJ1-1	TRBV15	-	-	TGTGCCACCAGCACAAGCTTAAAGCTACAGGTCCCCAACACTGAAGCTTTCTTT	CATSTSLKLQVPNTEAFF
TRBJ2-5	TRBV19	-	-	TGTGCCAGTAGAATTACAGGGTTGTTCCAAGAGACCCAGTACTTC	CASRITGLFQETQYF
TRBJ2-5	TRBV2	TRBD2	-	TGTGCCAGCAGTGATCATACTAGCGGGGAGACCCAGTACTTC	CASSDHTSGETQYF